What follows are 17 T cell receptor beta chains derived from one specimen sequenced in a study of cytomegalovirus exposure and HLA in healthy donors. A multiplex PCR was run with 60 Vbeta primers and 13 Jbeta primers. Produced via immunoSEQ multiplex PCR; TCRdb's table is partial and in-frame only. The data contain 120,000 or so clones, 80% of them singletons. The sample comprised PBMCs. The receptors originated from a male donor in good health and CMV-seronegative.

The CDR3 spells CASGQGVTGANVLTF. DNA for the CDR3: TGTGCCAGCGGACAGGGGGTAACTGGGGCCAACGTCCTGACTTTC. The chain carries TRBV2 and TRBJ2-6, with 10 bases aligning to TRBD1. Germline values: CDR1 SNHLY, CDR2 FYNNEI. The CDR3 totals 15 residues. V gave up 8 bases and J gave up 2 bases; unmatched junction bases: 3.

Of note for this clone: Its ends do not fully match the called genes, so a read error is possible. The chain combines TRBV7-9 with TRBJ2-2; 10 bases line up with TRBD2. This CDR3 comprises 15 residues. Germline V gene lookup returns CDR1 SEHNR and CDR2 FQNEAQ (reference sequence). Here the CDR3 DNA reads TGTTCCAGCAGCCCCACTAGCGGGATTGTCGGGGAGCTGTTTTTT. Its translation is CSSSPTSGIVGELFF. Based on the CDR3 plus reference TRBV7-9 and TRBJ2-2, the full variable domain is DTGVSQNPRHKITKRGQNVTFRCDPISEHNRLYWYRQTLGQGPEFLTYFQNEAQLEKSRLLSDRFSAERPKGSFSTLEIQRTEQGDSAMYLCSSSPTSGIVGELFFGEGSRLTVL.

Only a few counts were recorded for this clone. This chain links TRBV6-7 with TRBJ2-7; 7 bases agree with TRBD2. TRBV6-7 is flagged as an ORF with uncertain function. After removal of 7 bases from V and 5 bases from J, the junction contained 5 bases not matched to a gene. The CDR3 contains 12 residues. The CDR3 DNA reads TGTGCCAGCACCGGCGGGAGTCACGAGCAGTACTTC. Amino acids: CASTGGSHEQYF.

V gene TRBV11-2 combines with J gene TRBJ1-1; 7 bases map to TRBD1. The junction had 5 bases not matched to a gene; V was cut back by 5 bases and J by 5 bases. This CDR3 spans 13 amino acids. In germline, CDR1 is SGHAT, CDR2 FQNNGV. This CDR3 is CASSPGGRTEAFF. CDR3 DNA sequence: TGTGCCAGCAGCCCAGGGGGTCGGACTGAAGCTTTCTTT.

This clone is a singleton in its sample. V usage is TRBV7-9 and J usage is TRBJ2-5; 7 nucleotides line up with TRBD1. Germline V lookup: CDR1 SEHNR, CDR2 FQNEAQ (reference sequence). The trim removed 1 base at V and 3 bases at J, leaving 2 bases unmatched. The CDR3 has 14 residues. The CDR3 region is CASSLVDREETQYF. CDR3 DNA: TGTGCCAGCAGCTTAGTTGACAGGGAAGAGACCCAGTACTTC. Full variable domain (missing parts from reference TRBV7-9 and TRBJ2-5): DTGVSQNPRHKITKRGQNVTFRCDPISEHNRLYWYRQTLGQGPEFLTYFQNEAQLEKSRLLSDRFSAERPKGSFSTLEIQRTEQGDSAMYLCASSLVDREETQYFGPGTRLLVL.

The V gene is TRBV13, the J gene TRBJ2-5; 8 bases agree with TRBD2. The CDR3 extends over 15 amino acids. After removal of 4 bases from V and 5 bases from J, the junction contained 9 bases not matched to a gene. Per the germline V gene, CDR1 is PRHDT and CDR2 is FYEKMQ (reference sequence). The CDR3 region has the DNA TGTGCCAGCAGCTCCCCCAGCGGGGGAGAGGAGACCCAGTACTTC. Translating gives CASSSPSGGEETQYF.

The CDR3 DNA is TGTGCCAGCAGCAAAGGTGAGATCTTCGGGGGCAATCAGCCCCAGCATTTT. This encodes CASSKGEIFGGNQPQHF. The V call is TRBV21-1, the J call TRBJ1-5. TRBV21-1 is labeled a pseudogene. This CDR3 is built from 17 residues.

This clone was detected a few times. The chain uses TRBV2 and TRBJ1-1; 7 positions agree with TRBD1. This CDR3 contains 14 residues. Germline CDR1 is SNHLY and CDR2 is FYNNEI. The V gene end was trimmed by 3 bases and the J gene end by 4 bases; junction bases not matched to a gene: 5. The CDR3 region is CASSDQTGPTEAFF. The CDR3 DNA reads as TGTGCCAGCAGTGATCAGACAGGGCCCACTGAAGCTTTCTTT.

This clone was picked up one time. The chain joins TRBV11-1 to TRBJ2-1, with 10 bases aligning to TRBD2. CDR3 length: 15 residues. J lost 3 bases, V lost 5 bases, and 4 bases had no gene match. Germline values: CDR1 SGHAT, CDR2 FQDESV (reference sequence). This chain's CDR3 is CASSTGTSVYNEQFF. CDR3 coding DNA: TGTGCCAGCAGCACCGGGACTAGCGTCTACAATGAGCAGTTCTTC.

The chain recombines TRBV6-5 with TRBJ2-5, with D possibly TRBD1 on 5 matching bases. V was pared by 6 bases and J by 4 bases, with 12 bases between. The CDR3 loop spans 13 amino acids. Germline values: CDR1 MNHEY, CDR2 SVGAGI. CDR3 sequence reads: CASRARGRETQYF. CDR3 in DNA: TGTGCCAGCAGGGCAAGGGGCCGAGAGACCCAGTACTTC.

This CDR3 reads CASRLGGYNSPLHF. CDR3 nucleotides: TGTGCCAGCAGACTGGGAGGATATAATTCACCCCTCCACTTT. The chain carries TRBV6-6 and TRBJ1-6; D ambiguous. CDR3 size: 14 residues. V dropped 6 bases and J dropped 4 bases, with 10 bases sitting between them. The germline V gene has CDR1 MNHNY and CDR2 SVGAGI (reference sequence).

The chain couples TRBV10-2 to TRBJ1-1; 9 positions agree with TRBD1. The ends lost 1 base at V and 0 bases at J; junction bases unmatched: 3. CDR3 size: 16 residues. CDR1 and CDR2 from the germline V gene are WSHSY and SAAADI. This CDR3 reads CASSEFGDRVNTEAFF. The CDR3 DNA reads as TGCGCCAGCAGTGAGTTCGGGGACAGGGTGAACACTGAAGCTTTCTTT.

The chain is built from TRBV19 and TRBJ1-5; D gene ambiguous. Trimming took off 1 base at V and 4 bases at J, with 17 bases between the two ends. Per germline, CDR1 LNHDA and CDR2 SQIVND (reference sequence). The CDR3 totals 17 residues. CDR3 coding DNA: TGTGCCAGTAGTATAGGCGGCAGAAATATAGCAAATCAGCCCCAGCATTTT. Translation gives CASSIGGRNIANQPQHF.

CDR3 residues: CASHKDGWRGDGYTF. CDR3 in DNA: TGTGCCAGCCATAAAGACGGTTGGCGAGGTGATGGCTACACCTTC. J is TRBJ1-2 and V is TRBV18; no reliable D call. Looked up from germline, CDR1 is KGHSH and CDR2 is LQKENI. Deletions cut 8 bases from V and 6 bases from J, with 22 bases between. The CDR3 is 15 amino acids.

This clone has only a few counts. The chain links TRBV29-1 to TRBJ2-2, with a tentative D call TRBD1 (6 bases). Trimming cost V 6 bases and J 5 bases, with 16 bases left between them. This CDR3 is 14 amino acids long. Germline V gives CDR1 SQVTM, CDR2 ANQGSEA. The CDR3 sequence is CSVRRGTGTGELFF. In DNA, the CDR3 is TGCAGCGTACGAAGGGGGACGGGGACCGGGGAGCTGTTTTTT.

V is TRBV4-3 and J is TRBJ2-5, with D perhaps matching TRBD1 (6 bases). Germline V lookup: CDR1 LGHNA, CDR2 YSLEER. V was cut by 1 base and J by 5 bases, with 14 bases left in between. The CDR3 runs 15 residues. This chain's CDR3 is CASSQVQGLQETQYF. CDR3 DNA sequence: TGCGCCAGCAGCCAAGTACAGGGCCTCCAGGAGACCCAGTACTTC.

This clone was observed once. This chain uses TRBV5-1 with TRBJ2-1, with TRBD2 matching 13 bases. Germline CDR1 reads SGHRS; CDR2 reads YFSETQ. Trimming took 0 bases from V and 0 from J; bases not matched to a gene: 6. The CDR3 has 19 amino acids. CDR3 in DNA: TGCGCCAGCAGCTTGGGGGGACTAGCGGGGATCAGCTCCTACAATGAGCAGTTCTTC. Residues: CASSLGGLAGISSYNEQFF.